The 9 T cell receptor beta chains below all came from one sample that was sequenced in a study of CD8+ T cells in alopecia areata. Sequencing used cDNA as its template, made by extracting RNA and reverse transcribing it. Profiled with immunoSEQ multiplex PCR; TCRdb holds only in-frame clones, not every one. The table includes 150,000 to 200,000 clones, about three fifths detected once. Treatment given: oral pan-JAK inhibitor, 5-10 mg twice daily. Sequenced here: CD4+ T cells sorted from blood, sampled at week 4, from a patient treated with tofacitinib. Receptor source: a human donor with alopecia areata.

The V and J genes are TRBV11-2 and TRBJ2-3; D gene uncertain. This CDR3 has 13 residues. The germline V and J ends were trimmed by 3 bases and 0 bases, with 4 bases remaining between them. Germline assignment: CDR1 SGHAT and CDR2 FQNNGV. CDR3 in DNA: TGTGCCAGCAGCTTGGGCAGCACAGATACGCAGTATTTT. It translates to CASSLGSTDTQYF.

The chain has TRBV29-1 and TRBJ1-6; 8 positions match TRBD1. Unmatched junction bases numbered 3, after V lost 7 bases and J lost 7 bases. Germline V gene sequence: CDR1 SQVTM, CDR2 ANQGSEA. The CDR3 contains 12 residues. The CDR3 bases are TGCAGCGCTGGGACAGGCAATTCACCCCTCCACTTT. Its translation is CSAGTGNSPLHF.

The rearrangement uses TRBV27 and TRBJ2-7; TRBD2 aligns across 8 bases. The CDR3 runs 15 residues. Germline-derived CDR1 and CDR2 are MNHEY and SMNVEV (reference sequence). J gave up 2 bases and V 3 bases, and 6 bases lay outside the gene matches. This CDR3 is CASSFESGGPYEQYF. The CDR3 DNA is TGTGCCAGCAGTTTCGAGAGCGGGGGCCCCTACGAGCAGTACTTC.

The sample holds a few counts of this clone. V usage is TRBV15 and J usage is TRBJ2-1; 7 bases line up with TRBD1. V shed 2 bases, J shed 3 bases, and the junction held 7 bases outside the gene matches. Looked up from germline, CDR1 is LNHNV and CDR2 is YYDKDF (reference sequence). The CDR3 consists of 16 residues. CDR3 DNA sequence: TGTGCCACCAGCAGATCGACAGGGCAGCTCTACAATGAGCAGTTCTTC. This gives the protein CATSRSTGQLYNEQFF.

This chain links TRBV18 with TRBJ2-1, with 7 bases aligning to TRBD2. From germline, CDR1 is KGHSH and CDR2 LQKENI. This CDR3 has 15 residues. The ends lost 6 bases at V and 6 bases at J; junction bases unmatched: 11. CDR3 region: CASSPGLPGLNEQFF. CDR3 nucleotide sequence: TGTGCCAGCTCCCCGGGACTACCTGGGCTCAATGAGCAGTTCTTC.

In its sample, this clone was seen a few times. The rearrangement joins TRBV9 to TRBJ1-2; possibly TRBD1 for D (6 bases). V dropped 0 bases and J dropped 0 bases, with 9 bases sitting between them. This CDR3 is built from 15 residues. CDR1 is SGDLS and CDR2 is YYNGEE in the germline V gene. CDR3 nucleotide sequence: TGTGCCAGCAGCGTAGATCCAGGGGCTAACTATGGCTACACCTTC. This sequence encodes CASSVDPGANYGYTF.

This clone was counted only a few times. The CDR3, as DNA: TGCGCCAGCAGGACAGGAAATCAGCCCCAGCATTTT. As protein: CASRTGNQPQHF. The chain recombines TRBV23-1 with TRBJ1-5, with D possibly TRBD1 on 6 matching bases. TRBV23-1 is reported as an ORF; its role is uncertain. V lost 6 bases and J lost 4, with 7 bases in between. The CDR3 spans 12 residues.

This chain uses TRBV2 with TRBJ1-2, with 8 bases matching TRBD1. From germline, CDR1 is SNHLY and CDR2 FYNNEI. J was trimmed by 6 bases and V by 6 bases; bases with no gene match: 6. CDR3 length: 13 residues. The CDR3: CASSRDRNNGYTF. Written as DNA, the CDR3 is TGTGCCAGCAGCCGGGACAGGAATAATGGCTACACCTTC. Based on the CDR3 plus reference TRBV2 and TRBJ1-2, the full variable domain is EPEVTQTPSHQVTQMGQEVILRCVPISNHLYFYWYRQILGQKVEFLVSFYNNEISEKSEIFDDQFSVERPDGSNFTLKIRSTKLEDSAMYFCASSRDRNNGYTFGSGTRLTVV.

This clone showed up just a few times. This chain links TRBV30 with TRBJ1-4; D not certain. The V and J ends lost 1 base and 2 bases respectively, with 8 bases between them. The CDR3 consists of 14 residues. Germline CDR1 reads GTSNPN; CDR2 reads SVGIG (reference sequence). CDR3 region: CAWSEGNTNEKLFF. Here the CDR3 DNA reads TGTGCCTGGAGTGAGGGTAACACTAATGAAAAACTGTTTTTT.